This T cell receptor beta chain was sequenced in a study of T cell repertoires in cytomegalovirus infection (dated by TCRdb to about 2019). At the level of the whole study: Donor HLA type was relevant to the analysis, as public TCR beta signatures indicated carriage of CMV infection together with the matching HLA type.

The germline V gene yields KGHSH for CDR1 and LQKENI for CDR2. Taken from cysteine to phenylalanine, the CDR3 has 15 residues. Left in the record is the CDR3 DNA by itself, 45 bases read in frame from the first base. Relative to germline, V is missing 4 bases and J is missing 0 bases, with 4 bases of the junction outside any gene match. On the study overall, not on this receptor specifically: The ex vivo response was dominated by HLA-C-restricted CMV-specific TCR beta clonotypes, which also provided the single most frequent clonotype in two of eight donors. In both this cohort and an independent cohort of under 450 donors, the cumulative frequency of public TCR beta family members distinguished carriers of CMV infection plus the relevant HLA type.

The run used an Illumina HiSeq 1500. TCRdb applied fastp at Q25 and MiXCR to the public reads, then kept only in-frame beta chains. Rows are combined by CDR3 protein, so each entry shows the most common genes and DNA. A total of approximately 43,000 distinct CDR3 sequences appear in this sample, roughly 22% of them only once. The ten biggest clones cover around a sixth of the sample. This clonotype showed up many times. Its recognized antigen is unknown. Per-base qualities were not stored, and no clone one base away is much larger. The sequence links TRBV18 to TRBJ2-3, and 7 bases in between align with TRBD2. Sequencing was performed on PBMCs, sequenced either directly or after in vitro stimulation (not recorded which). The sequence was obtained from a human donor in good health (CMV status not recorded). Some clones in this sample may be carry-over from other donors' samples. The nucleotides are TGTGCCAGCTCACGAGGCGGGGGTAGCACAGATACGCAGTATTTT. It translates as CASSRGGGSTDTQYF.